This note documents a single TCR beta chain sequence. These data originate in a study of shared clonotypes between healthy human individuals. The CDR3 extends over 13 amino acids. V lost 7 bases and J 0 bases, leaving 9 bases between the germline ends. Per germline, CDR1 SEHNR and CDR2 FQNEAQ (reference sequence). Data came from immunoSEQ multiplex PCR; TCRdb stores just in-frame clones and leaves some out. The sample records 85,000 to 100,000 clones, almost 70% being singletons. The sequencing sample was made of memory CD8+ T cells sorted from blood. Indicated subset: CD45RO+ cells pooled with CCR7-negative TemRA cells. The origin of this receptor is a young man in good health. The rearrangement joins TRBV7-9 to TRBJ1-2; no clear D. The CDR3 nucleotides read TGTGCCAGCACCGGCGGTGCTAACTATGGCTACACCTTC. It is translated as CASTGGANYGYTF. The whole variable domain, filled in from reference TRBV7-9 and TRBJ1-2, reads DTGVSQNPRHKITKRGQNVTFRCDPISEHNRLYWYRQTLGQGPEFLTYFQNEAQLEKSRLLSDRFSAERPKGSFSTLEIQRTEQGDSAMYLCASTGGANYGYTFGSGTRLTVV.